These 24 T cell receptor beta chains came from one sample sequenced in a study of control samples from healthy donors and cancer patients. Sequenced by immunoSEQ multiplex PCR; TCRdb stores in-frame clones only, minus some. The sample lists about 170,000 clones; about 93% were seen once. The sequencing input was blood. The receptors here all came from a woman in her sixties in good health.

The chain employs TRBV19 and TRBJ1-2, with 9 bases lining up with TRBD1. Trimming removed 1 base from V and 7 bases from J; junction bases left unmatched: 7. Looked up from germline, CDR1 is LNHDA and CDR2 is SQIVND (reference sequence). This CDR3 has 15 amino acids. The CDR3 DNA follows: TGTGCCAGTAGTATAGCCGGGACAGGGACTTTTGGCTACACCTTC. Protein sequence: CASSIAGTGTFGYTF. The variable domain in full, completed from reference TRBV19 and TRBJ1-2, reads DGGITQSPKYLFRKEGQNVTLSCEQNLNHDAMYWYRQDPGQGLRLIYYSQIVNDFQKGDIAEGYSVSREKKESFPLTVTSAQKNPTAFYLCASSIAGTGTFGYTFGSGTRLTVV.

The chain links TRBV5-6 to TRBJ2-5; TRBD1 agrees at 8 bases. Per germline, CDR1 SGHDT and CDR2 YYEEEE. The V and J ends lost 0 bases and 4 bases, in that order; junction bases with no gene match: 5. The CDR3 contains 15 residues. CDR3 sequence: CASSLGQGLTETQYF. The CDR3 bases are TGTGCCAGCAGCTTGGGACAGGGGTTGACAGAGACCCAGTACTTC.

The chain couples TRBV19 to TRBJ1-4, with TRBD1 identical over 8 bases. The CDR3 spans 15 residues. From germline, CDR1 is LNHDA and CDR2 SQIVND (reference sequence). The J segment lost 10 bases and the V segment lost 8 bases, leaving 15 bases of the junction unmatched. The CDR3 is CASGWVGQGLAKLFF. The CDR3 nucleotides read TGTGCCAGTGGCTGGGTAGGACAGGGTCTAGCAAAACTGTTTTTT.

As to this clone: Other DNA sequences of this sample code for an identical CDR3. The chain carries TRBV6-6 and TRBJ2-3; D is ambiguous. V gave up 0 bases and J gave up 5 bases, with 6 bases separating them. This CDR3 region has 13 residues. The germline V gene has CDR1 MNHNY and CDR2 SVGAGI (reference sequence). In DNA, the CDR3 is TGTGCCAGCAGTTACTCTTCTGGAGATACGCAGTATTTT. Its translation is CASSYSSGDTQYF.

The rearrangement joins TRBV19 to TRBJ2-1; D gene unclear. Germline values: CDR1 LNHDA, CDR2 SQIVND (reference sequence). Trimming pared 3 bases from V and 4 bases from J, leaving 4 bases between. The CDR3 spans 12 residues. The CDR3: CASSIRYNEQFF. The CDR3 coding sequence is TGTGCCAGTAGTATCAGGTACAATGAGCAGTTCTTC.

The chain uses TRBV5-6 and TRBJ1-5, with a possible D match to TRBD1 (5 bases). Germline lookup yields CDR1 SGHDT and CDR2 YYEEEE. The CDR3 has 16 residues. The V and J ends lost 0 bases and 1 base respectively, with 11 bases between them. CDR3 nucleotides: TGTGCCAGCAGCTTGGGCAGGGCGGGGAGCAATCAGCCCCAGCATTTT. Protein product: CASSLGRAGSNQPQHF. Based on the CDR3 plus reference TRBV5-6 and TRBJ1-5, the full variable domain is DAGVTQSPTHLIKTRGQQVTLRCSPKSGHDTVSWYQQALGQGPQFIFQYYEEEERQRGNFPDRFSGHQFPNYSSELNVNALLLGDSALYLCASSLGRAGSNQPQHFGDGTRLSIL.

V and J are TRBV5-5 and TRBJ2-1; 12 nucleotides match TRBD2. Trimming removed 4 bases from V and 9 bases from J; junction bases left unmatched: 14. The CDR3 is made up of 17 amino acids. The V gene's germline CDR1 is SGHKS and CDR2 YYEKEE (reference sequence). The chain's CDR3 is CASSLGTGLAGSSEQFF. The CDR3 DNA sequence: TGTGCCAGCAGCCTTGGTACAGGACTAGCGGGGTCGAGTGAGCAGTTCTTC.

The chain couples TRBV18 to TRBJ1-4; tentatively, D is TRBD1 (6 bases). Germline CDR1 is KGHSH and CDR2 is LQKENI. Trimming took off 2 bases at V and 5 bases at J, with 12 bases between the two ends. The CDR3 is 15 residues long. The CDR3 region has the DNA TGTGCCAGCTCACCATCCGACAGGCCCAATGAAAAACTGTTTTTT. Translating it yields CASSPSDRPNEKLFF.

The CDR3 bases are TGTGCAAGTCGTTTTGGGGTGCGGAAATCCTATAATTCACCCCTCCACTTT. Amino acids: CASRFGVRKSYNSPLHF. The chain links TRBV12-2 to TRBJ1-6. TRBV12-2 is a pseudogene locus. This CDR3 contains 17 residues.

The J gene is TRBJ2-5, the V gene TRBV2; maybe TRBD2 (6 bases). V lost 6 bases and J lost 4, with 9 bases in between. The CDR3 is 12 amino acids. The germline gives CDR1 SNHLY, CDR2 FYNNEI. CDR3 bases: TGTGCCAGCAGCGTTAGCGGAGAGACCCAGTACTTC. It translates to CASSVSGETQYF.

This chain links TRBV5-1 with TRBJ1-2; a weak D match, TRBD1 (5 bases). This CDR3 is 16 amino acids long. The germline CDR1 and CDR2 sequences are SGHRS and YFSETQ. V was cut by 2 bases and J by 8 bases, with 22 bases left in between. This CDR3 is CASSFDPGNPPRGYTF. Written as DNA, the CDR3 is TGCGCCAGCAGCTTCGACCCAGGGAACCCCCCTAGAGGCTACACCTTC. Full variable domain (outside the CDR3, taken from reference TRBV5-1 and TRBJ1-2): KAGVTQTPRYLIKTRGQQVTLSCSPISGHRSVSWYQQTPGQGLQFLFEYFSETQRNKGNFPGRFSGRQFSNSRSEMNVSTLELGDSALYLCASSFDPGNPPRGYTFGSGTRLTVV.

The V and J genes are TRBV2 and TRBJ1-5; D may be TRBD1 (5 bases). V lost 8 bases, J lost 2 bases, and 19 bases lay in between. Germline V CDR1 and CDR2: SNHLY, FYNNEI. This CDR3 contains 16 residues. The DNA for the CDR3 is TGTGCCAGCCTAGACCAAGGCCGGGGCGGCAATCAGCCCCAGCATTTT. The encoded protein is CASLDQGRGGNQPQHF.

In DNA form, the CDR3 reads TGTGCCAGCAGTTACTCGAGGGCTCTTTCGGGGTATGGCTACACCTTC. As protein: CASSYSRALSGYGYTF. This chain uses TRBV6-5 with TRBJ1-2; D call uncertain. V was pared by 0 bases and J by 5 bases, with 16 bases between. The CDR3 is 16 amino acids. Germline V lookup: CDR1 MNHEY, CDR2 SVGAGI.

CDR3 sequence (DNA): TGCAGTGTAGGGCAGAGGGGCAATCAGCCCCAGCATTTT. Translated, it gives CSVGQRGNQPQHF. The chain uses TRBV29-1 and TRBJ1-5; no clear D. Germline V gene lookup returns CDR1 SQVTM and CDR2 ANQGSEA. The length of the CDR3 is 13 residues.

The chain carries TRBV3-1 (or the pseudogene TRBV3-2) and TRBJ2-3; 9 positions agree with TRBD2. The ends lost 0 bases at V and 3 bases at J; junction bases unmatched: 1. Germline values: CDR1 LGHDT, CDR2 YNNKEL (reference sequence). This CDR3 region has 15 residues. The CDR3 DNA reads TGTGCCAGCAGCCAAGAGGGACTAGCAACAGATACGCAGTATTTT. Its protein is CASSQEGLATDTQYF.

The rearrangement uses TRBV29-1 and TRBJ1-3, with a weak D call TRBD1 (6 bases). Trimming pared 6 bases from V and 1 base from J, leaving 16 bases between. The CDR3 loop spans 15 amino acids. CDR1 is SQVTM, CDR2 ANQGSEA, per germline. CDR3 in amino acids: CSVGALTASGNTIYF. In nucleotides, the CDR3 is TGCAGCGTGGGGGCCTTGACAGCTTCTGGAAACACCATATATTTT. Combining the CDR3 with reference TRBV29-1 and TRBJ1-3 gives the whole variable domain SAVISQKPSRDICQRGTSLTIQCQVDSQVTMMFWYRQQPGQSLTLIATANQGSEATYESGFVIDKFPISRPNLTFSTLTVSNMSPEDSSIYLCSVGALTASGNTIYFGEGSWLTVV.

V is TRBV2 and J is TRBJ1-2; TRBD1 matches at 8 bases. Germline CDR1 SNHLY, CDR2 FYNNEI. The length of the CDR3 is 15 residues. V lost 7 bases to trimming and J lost 5 bases; unmatched junction nucleotides: 12. The CDR3, as DNA: TGTGCCAGCACCCTTGCGCAGGGGGCTTTGTATGGCTACACCTTC. Its protein product is CASTLAQGALYGYTF.

The chain carries TRBV21-1 and TRBJ1-5; the DNA was not compared with TRBD1, the D call given in the table. TRBV21-1 corresponds to a pseudogene. The CDR3 covers 16 residues. The CDR3 DNA sequence: TGTGCCAGCAGCAAAAAGGGGCAGGGCTGCGCTCAGCCCCAGCATTTT. It translates to CASSKKGQGCAQPQHF.

V usage is TRBV7-8 and J usage is TRBJ1-1; D gene ambiguous. The V gene's germline CDR1 is SGHVS and CDR2 FQNEAQ. The CDR3 totals 13 residues. Trimming left V 3 bases short and J 0 bases short, with 5 bases between. CDR3 amino acids: CASSLTLNTEAFF. In DNA, the CDR3 is TGTGCCAGCAGCTTGACACTGAACACTGAAGCTTTCTTT.

This clone appeared a single time. V is TRBV24-1 and J is TRBJ2-3, with 8 bases fitting TRBD2. The CDR3 sequence is 13 residues long. Germline V CDR1 and CDR2: KGHDR, SFDVKD. The ends lost 10 bases at V and 6 bases at J; junction bases unmatched: 8. The CDR3 nucleotides read TGTGCCACTGGGCCGCGGGGGGTGGATACGCAGTATTTT. Translating gives CATGPRGVDTQYF.

J is TRBJ2-5 and V is TRBV6-2 or TRBV6-3, with a tentative D call TRBD2 (5 bases). The length of the CDR3 is 19 residues. V lost 2 bases and J lost 1, with 23 bases in between. Germline V lookup: CDR1 MNHEY, CDR2 SVGEGT. CDR3 coding DNA: TGTGCCAGCAGTTACGACCCCCTCGCCCTGGAAGGAGGCCAAGAGACCCAGTACTTC. Amino acids: CASSYDPLALEGGQETQYF.

V gene TRBV6-6 combines with J gene TRBJ1-1; 9 bases align to TRBD1. Germline-derived CDR1 and CDR2 are MNHNY and SVGAGI (reference sequence). Losses at the gene ends were 7 bases for V and 4 bases for J; bases not matched to a gene: 7. CDR3 length: 14 residues. The DNA for the CDR3 is TGTGCCAGCACCCAACAGGGGGCTATCACTGAAGCTTTCTTT. Translation: CASTQQGAITEAFF.

The chain uses TRBV2 and TRBJ1-1, with D perhaps matching TRBD1 (5 bases). Germline V gives CDR1 SNHLY, CDR2 FYNNEI. The CDR3 length is 13 residues. V lost 4 bases and J lost 4, with 10 bases in between. CDR3 coding DNA: TGTGCCAGCAGTGTTGGGGGAGTCACTGAAGCTTTCTTT. This gives the protein CASSVGGVTEAFF. Drawing the rest from reference TRBV2 and TRBJ1-1, the complete variable domain is EPEVTQTPSHQVTQMGQEVILRCVPISNHLYFYWYRQILGQKVEFLVSFYNNEISEKSEIFDDQFSVERPDGSNFTLKIRSTKLEDSAMYFCASSVGGVTEAFFGQGTRLTVV.

The chain is built from TRBV7-9 and TRBJ1-1, with TRBD1 identical over 7 bases. This CDR3 spans 14 amino acids. Germline loops: CDR1 SEHNR, CDR2 FQNEAQ (reference sequence). J gave up 6 bases and V 3 bases, and 7 bases lay outside the gene matches. This CDR3 reads CASSFTGVGAEAFF. CDR3 bases: TGTGCCAGCAGCTTTACAGGGGTGGGTGCTGAAGCTTTCTTT.